This T cell receptor (beta chain) was sequenced for a study of T cell responses to AZD1222 COVID-19 vaccine. The assay was immunoSEQ multiplex PCR, and TCRdb's table has in-frame clones only and misses some. The sample carries 110,000 to 150,000 clones, about 93% recorded once. Material: peripheral blood, obtained on day 0 of AZD1222 vaccination. The receptor was derived from an adult in good health.

The CDR3 loop reads CASSDRAGSEQFF. In DNA form, the CDR3 reads TGTGCCAGCAGTGACCGGGCGGGAAGTGAGCAGTTCTTC. The V call is TRBV6-4, the J call TRBJ2-1; D perhaps matches TRBD2 (6 bases). Trimming removed 2 bases from V and 9 bases from J, with 11 bases in between. CDR3 length equals 13 residues. The germline gives CDR1 MRHNA, CDR2 SNTAGT.